This T cell receptor (beta chain) is drawn from a study of brain T cells in children with intractable seizures (dated by TCRdb to the early 2020s). Broadly, across the study: As a first screen for immune gene transcripts, resected brain tissue from 40 to 60 pediatric epilepsy surgery cases was run on a NanoString immunology panel. Among the approximately twelve selected surgery cases, pre-surgery blood was additionally sequenced for eight, leaving four cases with brain tissue only. Results and caveats for the whole study, not just this receptor: Sequencing depth differed between pre- and post-surgery blood, so clones missing from the pre-surgery sample may reflect undersampling. The patients' HCMV serostatus was not known, and viral specificity was inferred solely from CDR3 sequence similarity.

The sample's time point label, in plain terms: resected brain tissue, or blood drawn just prior to surgery. The surgery cases showing the highest brain T cell transcript signatures were chosen for TCR beta chain sequencing of brain tissue and, when available, of blood. Before surgery, the patients had been given at least one anti-epileptic drug. The TCR-sequenced patients were children whose drug-resistant epilepsy was caused by tuberous sclerosis complex, focal cortical dysplasia, Rasmussen encephalitis or hemimegalencephaly. The blood samples were collected right before the epilepsy surgery. Bulk genomic DNA was extracted from unsorted brain tissue and whole blood with the Monarch genomic DNA purification kit. The immunoSEQ assay was used to generate TCR beta chain sequences from genomic DNA. The original pipeline was this. CDR3 sequences that did not begin with the conserved framework cysteine at position 104 were removed manually. To get clonality, the normalized Shannon's Diversity Index was subtracted from one, giving values from 0 (maximal diversity) to 1 (oligoclonal). Chi-squared comparison-of-proportions tests assessed whether the same CDR3 differed in frequency between samples, such as brain versus blood. Public clonotypes were identified through searches of immuneACCESS, and similarity to known antiviral clonotypes was evaluated with the VDJdb browser. In its TCRdb copy, this immuneACCESS table keeps in-frame sequences only and misses some clones. Where compared with another copy, unresolved V genes explain less than half of these, and the others have no known cause. Clonal size and the V and J genes are those of that table, whereas D and trimming came from the DNA. This sample gives about 64,000 clones in total; about 96% of them show up just once. The ten largest clones capture approximately 0.37% of the sample.

As regards this clone: Its antigen has not been determined. Base qualities are not at hand, and no much larger clone is one base apart.

The receptor was derived from a boy under two years old with focal cortical dysplasia and intractable seizures. Sample: peripheral blood, taken at surgery.

The bases are TGCAGTGCTAGTGTGGGACAGGGGAACATTCAGTACTTC. This is translated as CSASVGQGNIQYF. The chain joins TRBV20-1 to TRBJ2-4, with 10 middle bases fitting TRBD1. The V end gives up 3 bases and the J end 7 bases, leaving 3 bases in the junction not matched to a gene. The CDR3, cysteine through phenylalanine, is 13 amino acids long. Only the CDR3 region is kept as DNA, spanning 39 bases read in frame from base 1. The germline V gene (reference sequence) yields DFQATT for CDR1 and SNEGSKA for CDR2.